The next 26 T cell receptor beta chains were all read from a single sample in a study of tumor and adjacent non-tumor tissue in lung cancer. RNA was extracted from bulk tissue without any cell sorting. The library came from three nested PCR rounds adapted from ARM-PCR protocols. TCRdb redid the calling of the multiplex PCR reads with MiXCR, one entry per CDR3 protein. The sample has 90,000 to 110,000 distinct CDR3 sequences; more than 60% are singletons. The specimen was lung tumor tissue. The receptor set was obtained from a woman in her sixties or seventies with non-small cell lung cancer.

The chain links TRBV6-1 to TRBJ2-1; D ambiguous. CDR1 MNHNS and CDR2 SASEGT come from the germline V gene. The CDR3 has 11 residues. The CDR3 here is CVSTALEEQFF. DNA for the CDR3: TGTGTCAGTACCGCATTGGAGGAGCAGTTCTTC.

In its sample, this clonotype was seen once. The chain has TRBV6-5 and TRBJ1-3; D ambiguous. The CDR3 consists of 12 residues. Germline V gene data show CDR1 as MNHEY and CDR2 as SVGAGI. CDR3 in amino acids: CTNKGGGNTIYF. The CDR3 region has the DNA TGTACCAACAAGGGAGGGGGAAACACCATATATTTT.

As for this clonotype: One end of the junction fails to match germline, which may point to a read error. The CDR3 DNA reads TGTGGCAGCAGCCCGCGACTAGTGGGAGAACCCACCGGGGAGCTGTTTTTT. Translation gives CGSSPRLVGEPTGELFF. V gene TRBV11-1 combines with J gene TRBJ2-2, with D possibly matching TRBD2 (6 bases). The CDR3 has 17 amino acids. Germline-derived CDR1 and CDR2 are SGHAT and FQDESV (reference sequence).

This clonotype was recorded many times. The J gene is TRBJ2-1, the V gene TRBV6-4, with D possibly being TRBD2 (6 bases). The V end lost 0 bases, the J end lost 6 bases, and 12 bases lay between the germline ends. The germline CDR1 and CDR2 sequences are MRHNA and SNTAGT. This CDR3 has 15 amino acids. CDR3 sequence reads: CASSDSRSGFNEQFF. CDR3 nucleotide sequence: TGTGCCAGCAGTGACTCCCGGAGCGGGTTCAATGAGCAGTTCTTC.

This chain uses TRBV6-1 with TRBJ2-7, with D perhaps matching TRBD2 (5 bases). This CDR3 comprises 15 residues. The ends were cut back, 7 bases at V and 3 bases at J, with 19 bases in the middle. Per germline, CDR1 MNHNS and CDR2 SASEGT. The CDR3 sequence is CASKGEGPSFYEQYF. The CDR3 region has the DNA TGTGCCAGCAAGGGTGAGGGTCCTAGCTTCTACGAGCAGTACTTC.

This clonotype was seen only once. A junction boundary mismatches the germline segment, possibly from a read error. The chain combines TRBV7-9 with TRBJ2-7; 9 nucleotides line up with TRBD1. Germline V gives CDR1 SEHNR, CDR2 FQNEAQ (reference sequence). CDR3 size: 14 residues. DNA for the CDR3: TGTGCCAACAGCCCCCGGGACAGGGTCCACGAGCAGTACTTC. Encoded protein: CANSPRDRVHEQYF.

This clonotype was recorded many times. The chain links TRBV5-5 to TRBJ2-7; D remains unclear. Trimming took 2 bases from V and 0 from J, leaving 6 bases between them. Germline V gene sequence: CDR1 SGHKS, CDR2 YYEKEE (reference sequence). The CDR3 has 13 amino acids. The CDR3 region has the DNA TGTGCCAGCAGCTTCGGCTACTCCTACGAGCAGTACTTC. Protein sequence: CASSFGYSYEQYF. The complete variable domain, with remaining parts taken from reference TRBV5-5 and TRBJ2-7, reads DAGVTQSPTHLIKTRGQQVTLRCSPISGHKSVSWYQQVLGQGPQFIFQYYEKEERGRGNFPDRFSARQFPNYSSELNVNALLLGDSALYLCASSFGYSYEQYFGPGTRLTVT.

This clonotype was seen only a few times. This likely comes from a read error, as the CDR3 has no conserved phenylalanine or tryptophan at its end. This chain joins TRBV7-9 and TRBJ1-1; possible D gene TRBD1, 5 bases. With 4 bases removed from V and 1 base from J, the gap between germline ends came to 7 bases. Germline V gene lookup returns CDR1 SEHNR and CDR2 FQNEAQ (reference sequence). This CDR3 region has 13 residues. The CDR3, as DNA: TGTGCCAGCAGCTCTACAGGGAACACTGAAGCTTTCTCT. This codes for CASSSTGNTEAFS.

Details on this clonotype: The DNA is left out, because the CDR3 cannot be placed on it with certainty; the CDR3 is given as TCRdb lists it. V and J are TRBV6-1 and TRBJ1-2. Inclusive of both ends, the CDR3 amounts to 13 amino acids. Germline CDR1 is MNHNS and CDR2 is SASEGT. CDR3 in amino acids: CATSEDTDYGCTF.

The chain's CDR3 is CSARAAGPPLNSYNEQYF. The CDR3 DNA is TGCAGTGCTAGAGCAGCGGGCCCACCCCTTAACTCGTACAATGAGCAGTACTTC. J is TRBJ2-1 and V is TRBV20-1, with a tentative D call TRBD2 (6 bases). The DNA matches TRBJ2-7 better at its end, which makes the J call doubtful. Germline V lookup: CDR1 DFQATT, CDR2 SNEGSKA (reference sequence). The CDR3 runs 18 residues.

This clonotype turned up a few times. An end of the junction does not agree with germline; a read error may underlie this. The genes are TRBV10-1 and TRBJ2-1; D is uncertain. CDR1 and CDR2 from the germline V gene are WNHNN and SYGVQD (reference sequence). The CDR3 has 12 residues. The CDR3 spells CASRGSYSEQFF. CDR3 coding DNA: TGCGCCAGCAGAGGAAGTTACAGTGAGCAGTTCTTC.

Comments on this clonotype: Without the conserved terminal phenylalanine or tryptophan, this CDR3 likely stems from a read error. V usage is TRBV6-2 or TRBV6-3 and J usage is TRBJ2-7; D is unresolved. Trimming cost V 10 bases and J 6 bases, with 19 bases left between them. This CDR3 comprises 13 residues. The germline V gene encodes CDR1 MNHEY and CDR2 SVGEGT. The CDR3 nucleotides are TGTGCCAACAAGGGTTCGACGCGTAGCGAGCAGTACTGC. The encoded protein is CANKGSTRSEQYC.

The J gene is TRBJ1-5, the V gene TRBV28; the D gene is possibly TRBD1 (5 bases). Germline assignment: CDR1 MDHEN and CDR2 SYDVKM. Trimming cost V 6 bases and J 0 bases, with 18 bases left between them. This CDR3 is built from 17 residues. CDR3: CASRAEGIGRSNQPQHF. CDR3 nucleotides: TGTGCCAGCAGGGCTGAGGGGATAGGACGTAGCAATCAGCCCCAGCATTTT.

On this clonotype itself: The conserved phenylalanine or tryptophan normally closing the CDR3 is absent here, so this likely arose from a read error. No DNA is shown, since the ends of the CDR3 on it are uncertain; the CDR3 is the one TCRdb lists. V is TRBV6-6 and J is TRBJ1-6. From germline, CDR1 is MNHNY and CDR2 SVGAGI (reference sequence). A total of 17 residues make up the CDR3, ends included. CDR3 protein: CASSFDEESSYNSPFHV.

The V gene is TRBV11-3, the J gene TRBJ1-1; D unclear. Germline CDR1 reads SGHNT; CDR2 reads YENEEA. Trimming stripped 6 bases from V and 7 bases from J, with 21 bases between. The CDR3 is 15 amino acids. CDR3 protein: CASSLHSGRGIEAFF. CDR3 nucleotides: TGTGCCAGCAGTTTACATTCGGGGAGAGGCATTGAAGCTTTCTTT.

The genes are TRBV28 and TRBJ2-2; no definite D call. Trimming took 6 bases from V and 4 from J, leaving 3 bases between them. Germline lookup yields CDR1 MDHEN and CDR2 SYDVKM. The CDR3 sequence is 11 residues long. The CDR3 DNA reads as TGTGCCAGCAGGGGCACCGGGGAGCTGTTTTTT. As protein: CASRGTGELFF.

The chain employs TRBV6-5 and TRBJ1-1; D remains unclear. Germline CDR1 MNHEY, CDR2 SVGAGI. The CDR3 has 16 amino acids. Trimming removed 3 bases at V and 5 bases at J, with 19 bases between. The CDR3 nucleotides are TGTGCCAGCAGTTATACTCACGTATCGACGGAGACTGAAGCTTTCTTT. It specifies CASSYTHVSTETEAFF.

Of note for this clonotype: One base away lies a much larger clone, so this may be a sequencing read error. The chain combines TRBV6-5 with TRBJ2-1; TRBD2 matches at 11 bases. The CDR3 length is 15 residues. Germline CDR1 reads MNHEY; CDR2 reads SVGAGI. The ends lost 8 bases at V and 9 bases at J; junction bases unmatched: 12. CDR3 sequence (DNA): TGTGCCAGCTACTTGGGGCTAGCGGGAGGTCGTGAGCAGTTCTTC. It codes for CASYLGLAGGREQFF.

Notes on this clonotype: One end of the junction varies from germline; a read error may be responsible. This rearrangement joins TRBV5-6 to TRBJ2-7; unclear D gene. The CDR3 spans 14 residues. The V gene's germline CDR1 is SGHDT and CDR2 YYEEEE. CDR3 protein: CVSTHRRHPYEQYF. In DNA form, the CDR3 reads TGTGTCAGCACCCACCGACGACATCCCTACGAGCAGTACTTC.

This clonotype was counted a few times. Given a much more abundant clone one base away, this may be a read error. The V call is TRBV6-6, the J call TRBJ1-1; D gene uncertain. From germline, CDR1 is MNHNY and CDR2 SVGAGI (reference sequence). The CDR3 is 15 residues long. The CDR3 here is CVSRQDFGLSTEAFF. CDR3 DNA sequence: TGTGTCAGCAGACAAGACTTTGGACTCAGCACTGAAGCTTTCTTT.

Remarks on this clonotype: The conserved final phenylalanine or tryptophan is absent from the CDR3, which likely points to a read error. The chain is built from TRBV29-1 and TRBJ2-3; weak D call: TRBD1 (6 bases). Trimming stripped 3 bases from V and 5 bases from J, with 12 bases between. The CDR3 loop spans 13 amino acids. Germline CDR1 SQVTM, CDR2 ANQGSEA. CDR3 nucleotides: TGCAGCGTTGATGGTGGGACAAGAGATACGCAGTATTTA. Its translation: CSVDGGTRDTQYL.

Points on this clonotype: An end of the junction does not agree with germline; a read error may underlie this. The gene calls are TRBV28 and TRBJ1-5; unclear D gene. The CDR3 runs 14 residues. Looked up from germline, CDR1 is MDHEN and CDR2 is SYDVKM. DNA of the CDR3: TGTGCCAGCAGGGTGGGTAGTAACAATCATCCCCAGCATTTT. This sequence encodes CASRVGSNNHPQHF.

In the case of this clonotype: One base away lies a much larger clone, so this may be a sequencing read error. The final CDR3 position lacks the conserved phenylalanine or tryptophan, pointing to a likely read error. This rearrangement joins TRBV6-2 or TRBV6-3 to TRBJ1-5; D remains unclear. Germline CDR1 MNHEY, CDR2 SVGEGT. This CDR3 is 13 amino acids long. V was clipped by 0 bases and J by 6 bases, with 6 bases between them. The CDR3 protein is CASSYSTSQPQHS. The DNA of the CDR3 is TGTGCCAGCAGTTACTCGACCTCTCAGCCCCAGCATTCT.

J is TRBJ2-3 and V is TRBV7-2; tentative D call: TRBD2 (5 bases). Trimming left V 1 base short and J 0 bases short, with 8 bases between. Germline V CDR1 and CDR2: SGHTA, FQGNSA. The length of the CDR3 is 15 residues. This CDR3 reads CASSLVGVSTDTQYF. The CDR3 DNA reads TGTGCCAGCAGCTTAGTCGGGGTTAGCACAGATACGCAGTATTTT.

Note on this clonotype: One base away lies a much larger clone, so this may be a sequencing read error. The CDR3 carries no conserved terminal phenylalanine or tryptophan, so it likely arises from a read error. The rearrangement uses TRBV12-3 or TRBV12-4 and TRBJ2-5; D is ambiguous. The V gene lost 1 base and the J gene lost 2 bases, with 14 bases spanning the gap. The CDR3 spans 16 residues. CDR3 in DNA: TGTGCCAGCAGTTTAGGTAGCCTTGGAGTTCAAGAGACCCAGTACGTC. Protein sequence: CASSLGSLGVQETQYV.

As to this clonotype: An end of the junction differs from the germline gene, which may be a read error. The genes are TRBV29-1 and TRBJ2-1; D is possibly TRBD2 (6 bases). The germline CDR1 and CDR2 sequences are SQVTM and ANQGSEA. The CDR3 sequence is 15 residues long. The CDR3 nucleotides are TGCAGCGTGAGGGGAGGAGCTGTGGAAAACAATGAGCAGTCCTTC. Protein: CSVRGGAVENNEQSF.